The present entry profiles one T cell receptor (beta chain) with its context. The antigen is undetermined. V lost 5 bases to trimming and J lost 3 bases; unmatched junction nucleotides: 6. In germline, CDR1 is SGHTA, CDR2 FQGNSA. This CDR3 is built from 16 residues. The sample belongs to a study of cytomegalovirus exposure and HLA in healthy donors. The study, taken as a whole, reports: Earlier analysis looked at TCR beta V segments, and most were productive about 87% or about 30% of the time. Exclusion applied to some V segments, including TRBV6-2 and TRBV6-3, as they were indistinguishable. Specific recognition of CMV antigens was confirmed in vitro for three chains (all CMV-associated). In a later analysis, donors in an Asian-associated ancestry cluster reportedly had fewer N-insertions in productive TCRs than the cohort mean.

PCR used 60 Vbeta primers and 13 Jbeta primers. Repertoires were generated with immunoSEQ multiplex PCR, while TCRdb's copy carries only in-frame clones and drops some. The top ten clones hold roughly 6.3% of a sample with around 99,000 clones, over 55% of them seen once. The sequence derives from a woman younger than 45 in good health and CMV-seronegative. The sequenced sample consisted of PBMCs. The J gene is TRBJ2-1, the V gene TRBV7-2; 11 nucleotides align to TRBD2. The CDR3 DNA reads TGTGCCAGCAGCCCACTACTAGCGGGAGTCTACAATGAGCAGTTCTTC. It specifies CASSPLLAGVYNEQFF. Full variable domain (missing parts from reference TRBV7-2 and TRBJ2-1): GAGVSQSPSNKVTEKGKDVELRCDPISGHTALYWYRQSLGQGLEFLIYFQGNSAPDKSGLPSDRFSAERTGGSVSTLTIQRTQQEDSAVYLCASSPLLAGVYNEQFFGPGTRLTVL.